The entry below describes one T cell receptor (beta chain). Antigen unknown. Trimming shortened V by 2 bases and J by 0 bases, and 20 bases separated the two germline ends. The CDR3 runs 18 residues. Germline values: CDR1 SGHAT, CDR2 FQNNGV. These data are taken from a study of OX40 agonist ivuxolimab in advanced cancers. For the study at large: Patients received ivuxolimab, an agonistic anti-OX40 (CD134) antibody. Dose-escalation patients had hepatocellular carcinoma, melanoma, renal cell or head and neck cancer. The study's findings and limits: Average numbers of expanded clones were greater in CD8+ T cells than in CD4+. Blood T cells, both CD4+ and CD8+, expanded clonally by week 6 at 0.1 to 3.0 mg/kg.

Clones were read by immunoSEQ multiplex PCR, and TCRdb kept only the in-frame ones, dropping some. This table has 70,000 to 85,000 clones, 84% appearing once. This receptor was identified in an adult with an advanced solid tumor such as melanoma, head and neck, liver or kidney cancer. The rearrangement joins TRBV11-2 to TRBJ2-7; D gene ambiguous. Sequenced here: CD4+ or CD8+ T cells sorted from blood, sampled in a trial of the OX40 agonist ivuxolimab. CDR3 nucleotides: TGTGCCAGCAGCTTATTAGAGGCAGCCCTGGGTGCCTCCTACGAGCAGTACTTC. It encodes CASSLLEAALGASYEQYF.